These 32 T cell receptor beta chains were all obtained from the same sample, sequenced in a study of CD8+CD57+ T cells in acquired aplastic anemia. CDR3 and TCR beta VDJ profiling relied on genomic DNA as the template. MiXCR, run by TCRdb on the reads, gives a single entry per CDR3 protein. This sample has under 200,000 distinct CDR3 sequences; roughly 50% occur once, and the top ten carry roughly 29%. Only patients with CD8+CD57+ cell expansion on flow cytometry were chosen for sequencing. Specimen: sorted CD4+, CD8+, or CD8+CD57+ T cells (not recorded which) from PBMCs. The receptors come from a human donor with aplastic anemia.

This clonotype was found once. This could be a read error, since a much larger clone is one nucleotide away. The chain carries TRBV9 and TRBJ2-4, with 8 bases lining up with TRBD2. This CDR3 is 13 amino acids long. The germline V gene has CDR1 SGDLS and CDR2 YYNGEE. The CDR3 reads CASAQAGENLQYF. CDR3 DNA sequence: TGTGCCAGCGCACAAGCGGGGGAAAACCTTCAGTACTTC. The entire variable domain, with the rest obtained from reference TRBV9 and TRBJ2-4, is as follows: DSGVTQTPKHLITATGQRVTLRCSPRSGDLSVYWYQQSLDQGLQFLIQYYNGEERAKGNILERFSAQQFPDLHSELNLSSLELGDSALYFCASAQAGENLQYFGAGTRLSVL.

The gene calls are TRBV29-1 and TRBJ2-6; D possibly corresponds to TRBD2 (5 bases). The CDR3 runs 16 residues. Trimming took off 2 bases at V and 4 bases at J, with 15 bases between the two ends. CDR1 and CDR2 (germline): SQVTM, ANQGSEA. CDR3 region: CSVESDRRTGANVLTF. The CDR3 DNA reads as TGCAGCGTTGAAAGTGACCGGAGGACCGGGGCCAACGTCCTGACTTTC.

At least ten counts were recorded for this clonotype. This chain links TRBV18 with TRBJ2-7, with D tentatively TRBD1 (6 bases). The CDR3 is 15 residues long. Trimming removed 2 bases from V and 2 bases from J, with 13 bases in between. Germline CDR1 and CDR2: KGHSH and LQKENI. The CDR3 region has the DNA TGTGCCAGCTCACCAACTCGGGACACTACCTACGAGCAGTACTTC. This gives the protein CASSPTRDTTYEQYF.

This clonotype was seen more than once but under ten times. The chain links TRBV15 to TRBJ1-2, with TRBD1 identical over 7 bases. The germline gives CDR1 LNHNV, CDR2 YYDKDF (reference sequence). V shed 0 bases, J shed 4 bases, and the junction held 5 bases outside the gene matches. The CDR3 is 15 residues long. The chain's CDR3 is CATSRERGRGYGYTF. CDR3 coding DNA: TGTGCCACCAGCAGAGAAAGGGGGCGCGGCTATGGCTACACCTTC.

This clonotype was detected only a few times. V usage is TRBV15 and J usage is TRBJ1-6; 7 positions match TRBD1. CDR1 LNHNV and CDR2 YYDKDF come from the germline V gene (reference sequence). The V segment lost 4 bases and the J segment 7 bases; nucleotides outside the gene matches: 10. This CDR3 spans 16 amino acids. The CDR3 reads CATSTPNGQANSPLHF. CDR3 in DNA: TGTGCCACCAGCACACCTAACGGACAGGCCAATTCACCCCTCCACTTT.

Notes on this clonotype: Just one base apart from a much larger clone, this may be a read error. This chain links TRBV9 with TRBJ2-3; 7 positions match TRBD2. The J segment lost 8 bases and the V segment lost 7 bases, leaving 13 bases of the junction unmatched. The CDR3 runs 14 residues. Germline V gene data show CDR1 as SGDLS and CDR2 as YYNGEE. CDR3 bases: TGTGCCAGCGGACCTAGCGGTCGGCCAGGTACGCAGTATTTT. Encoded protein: CASGPSGRPGTQYF.

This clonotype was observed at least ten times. As DNA, the CDR3 is TGTGCCAGCAGCACAGGACAGGTCTCCTACGAGCAGTACTTC. This translates into CASSTGQVSYEQYF. The chain links TRBV9 to TRBJ2-7; TRBD1 aligns across 7 bases. CDR1 is SGDLS, CDR2 YYNGEE, per germline. The V segment lost 4 bases and the J segment 0 bases; nucleotides outside the gene matches: 4. The CDR3 is made up of 14 amino acids.

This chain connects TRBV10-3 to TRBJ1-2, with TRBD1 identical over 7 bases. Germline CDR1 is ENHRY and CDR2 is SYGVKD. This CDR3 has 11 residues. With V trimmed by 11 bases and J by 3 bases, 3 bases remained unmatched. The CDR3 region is CAGGTDYGYTF. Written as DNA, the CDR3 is TGTGCCGGCGGGACAGACTATGGCTACACCTTC.

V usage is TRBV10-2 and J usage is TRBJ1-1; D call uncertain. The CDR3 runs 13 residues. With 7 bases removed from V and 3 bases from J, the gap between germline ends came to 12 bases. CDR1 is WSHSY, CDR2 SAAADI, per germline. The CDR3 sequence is CASKGPWDTEAFF. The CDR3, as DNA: TGCGCCAGCAAAGGTCCCTGGGACACTGAAGCTTTCTTT.

The CDR3 region has the DNA TGTGCCAGCAGCTTATTCGGGGGTGTGGCTTTCTTT. It encodes CASSLFGGVAFF. The chain recombines TRBV7-2 with TRBJ1-1; TRBD1 is a possible D gene (5 bases). The V gene lost 2 bases and the J gene lost 11 bases, with 12 bases spanning the gap. The CDR3 sequence is 12 residues long. Germline V gives CDR1 SGHTA, CDR2 FQGNSA.

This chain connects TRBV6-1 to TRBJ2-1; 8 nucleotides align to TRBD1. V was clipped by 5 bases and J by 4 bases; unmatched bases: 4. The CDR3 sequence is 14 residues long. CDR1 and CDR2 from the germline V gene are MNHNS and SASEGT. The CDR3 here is CASSKTGAYNEQFF. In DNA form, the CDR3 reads TGTGCCAGCAGTAAGACAGGGGCATACAATGAGCAGTTCTTC.

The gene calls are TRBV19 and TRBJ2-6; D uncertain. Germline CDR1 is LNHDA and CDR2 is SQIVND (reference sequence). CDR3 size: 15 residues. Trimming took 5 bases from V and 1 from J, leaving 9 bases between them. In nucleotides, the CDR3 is TGTGCCAGTAGTGGTTTGGGGTCTGGGGCCAACGTCCTGACTTTC. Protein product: CASSGLGSGANVLTF.

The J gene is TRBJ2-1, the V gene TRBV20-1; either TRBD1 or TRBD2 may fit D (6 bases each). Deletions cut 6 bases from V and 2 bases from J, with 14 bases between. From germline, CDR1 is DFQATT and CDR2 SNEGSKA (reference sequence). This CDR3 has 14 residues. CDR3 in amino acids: CSARGLSPYNEQFF. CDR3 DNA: TGCAGTGCCCGGGGGCTTAGCCCCTACAATGAGCAGTTCTTC.

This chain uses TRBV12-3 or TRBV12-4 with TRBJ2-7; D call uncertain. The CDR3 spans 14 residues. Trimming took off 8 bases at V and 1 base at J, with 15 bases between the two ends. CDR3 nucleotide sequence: TGTGCCAGCTCAGAATCCTTTCAATCCTACGAGCAGTACTTC. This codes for CASSESFQSYEQYF.

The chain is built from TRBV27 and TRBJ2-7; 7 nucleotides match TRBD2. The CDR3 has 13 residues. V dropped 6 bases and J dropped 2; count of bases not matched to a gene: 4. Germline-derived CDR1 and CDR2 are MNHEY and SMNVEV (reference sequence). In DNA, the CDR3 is TGTGCCAGCAGCTACGGACTAGCCTACGAGCAGTACTTC. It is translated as CASSYGLAYEQYF.

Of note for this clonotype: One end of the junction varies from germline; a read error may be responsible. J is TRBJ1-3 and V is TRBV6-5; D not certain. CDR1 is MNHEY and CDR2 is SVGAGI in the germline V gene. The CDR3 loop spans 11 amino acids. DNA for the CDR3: TGTGCCAGCAGTTACTCGACGGCTCTCAAGTGG. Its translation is CASSYSTALKW.

DNA for the CDR3: TGTGCCAGCAGCTTAAGTACGGGGACAGATACGCAGTATTTT. Translated, it gives CASSLSTGTDTQYF. The chain employs TRBV7-3 and TRBJ2-3; D is possibly TRBD2 (5 bases). The CDR3 spans 14 residues. The germline gives CDR1 SGHTA, CDR2 FQGTGA. Trimming removed 1 base from V and 3 bases from J, with 8 bases in between.

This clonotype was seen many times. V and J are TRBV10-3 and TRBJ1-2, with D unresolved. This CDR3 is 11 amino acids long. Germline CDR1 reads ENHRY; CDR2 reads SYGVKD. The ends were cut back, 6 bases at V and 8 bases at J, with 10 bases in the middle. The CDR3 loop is CAIRTDGGYTF. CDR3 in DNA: TGTGCCATCAGGACGGACGGCGGCTACACCTTC.

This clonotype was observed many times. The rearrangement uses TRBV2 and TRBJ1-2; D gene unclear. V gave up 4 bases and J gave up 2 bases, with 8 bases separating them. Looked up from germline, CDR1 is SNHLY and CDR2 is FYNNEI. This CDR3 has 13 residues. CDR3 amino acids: CASSGAENYGYTF. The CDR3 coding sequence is TGTGCCAGCAGTGGCGCAGAAAACTATGGCTACACCTTC. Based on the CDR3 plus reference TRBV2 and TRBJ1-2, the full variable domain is EPEVTQTPSHQVTQMGQEVILRCVPISNHLYFYWYRQILGQKVEFLVSFYNNEISEKSEIFDDQFSVERPDGSNFTLKIRSTKLEDSAMYFCASSGAENYGYTFGSGTRLTVV.

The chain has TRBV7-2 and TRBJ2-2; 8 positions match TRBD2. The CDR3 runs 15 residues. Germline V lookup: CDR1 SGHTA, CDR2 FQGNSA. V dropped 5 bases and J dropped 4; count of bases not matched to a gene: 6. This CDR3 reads CASSPGGVPTGELFF. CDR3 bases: TGTGCCAGCAGCCCGGGAGGGGTGCCCACCGGGGAGCTGTTTTTT.

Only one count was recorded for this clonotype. The CDR3 here is CAIWNRDYGYTF. As DNA, the CDR3 is TGTGCCATCTGGAACAGGGACTATGGCTACACCTTC. This chain joins TRBV10-3 and TRBJ1-2; a weak D match, TRBD1 (6 bases). Germline V lookup: CDR1 ENHRY, CDR2 SYGVKD. Trimming removed 8 bases at V and 3 bases at J, with 10 bases between. The CDR3 length is 12 residues.

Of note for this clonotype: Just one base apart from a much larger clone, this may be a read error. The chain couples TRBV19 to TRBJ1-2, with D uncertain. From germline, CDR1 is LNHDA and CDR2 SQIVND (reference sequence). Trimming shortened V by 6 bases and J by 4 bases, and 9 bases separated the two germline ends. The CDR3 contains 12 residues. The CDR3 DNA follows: TGTGCCAGTAGGGGTCTGATCTATGGCTACACCTTC. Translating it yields CASRGLIYGYTF. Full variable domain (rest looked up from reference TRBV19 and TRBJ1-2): DGGITQSPKYLFRKEGQNVTLSCEQNLNHDAMYWYRQDPGQGLRLIYYSQIVNDFQKGDIAEGYSVSREKKESFPLTVTSAQKNPTAFYLCASRGLIYGYTFGSGTRLTVV.

The CDR3 is CASSGGSVSSYEQYF. The CDR3 DNA reads TGTGCCAGCAGCGGCGGGAGTGTAAGCTCCTACGAGCAGTACTTC. The chain uses TRBV7-2 and TRBJ2-7, with TRBD2 matching 7 bases. Germline-derived CDR1 and CDR2 are SGHTA and FQGNSA. V shed 5 bases and J 0 bases; nucleotides not matched to a gene: 7. CDR3 length: 15 residues. The whole variable domain, filled in from reference TRBV7-2 and TRBJ2-7, reads GAGVSQSPSNKVTEKGKDVELRCDPISGHTALYWYRQSLGQGLEFLIYFQGNSAPDKSGLPSDRFSAERTGGSVSTLTIQRTQQEDSAVYLCASSGGSVSSYEQYFGPGTRLTVT.

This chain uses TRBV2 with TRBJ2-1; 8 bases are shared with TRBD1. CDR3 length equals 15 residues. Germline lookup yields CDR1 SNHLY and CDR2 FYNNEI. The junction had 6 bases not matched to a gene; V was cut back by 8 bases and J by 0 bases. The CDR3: CASHRTGSSYNEQFF. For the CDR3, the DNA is TGTGCCAGCCACCGGACAGGGAGCTCCTACAATGAGCAGTTCTTC.

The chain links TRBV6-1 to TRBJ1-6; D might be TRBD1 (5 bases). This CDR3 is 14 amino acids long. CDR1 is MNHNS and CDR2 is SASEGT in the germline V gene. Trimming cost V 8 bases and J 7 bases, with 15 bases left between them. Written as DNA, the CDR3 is TGTGCCAGCGGGTCGGGCGGGGGAAATTCACCCCTCCACTTT. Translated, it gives CASGSGGGNSPLHF.

CDR3 region: CASSETDSYNEQFF. The CDR3 nucleotides are TGTGCCAGCAGTGAGACGGACTCCTACAATGAGCAGTTCTTC. The chain links TRBV25-1 to TRBJ2-1; D gene ambiguous. Trimming shortened V by 3 bases and J by 0 bases, and 6 bases separated the two germline ends. CDR3 length equals 14 residues. Germline V CDR1 and CDR2: MGHDK, SYGVNS.

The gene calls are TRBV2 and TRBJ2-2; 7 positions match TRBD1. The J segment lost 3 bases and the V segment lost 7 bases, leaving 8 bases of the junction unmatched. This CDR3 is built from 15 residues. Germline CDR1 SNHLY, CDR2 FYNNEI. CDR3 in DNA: TGTGCCAGCAAAGCCGGGACAGTGGACACCGGGGAGCTGTTTTTT. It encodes CASKAGTVDTGELFF.

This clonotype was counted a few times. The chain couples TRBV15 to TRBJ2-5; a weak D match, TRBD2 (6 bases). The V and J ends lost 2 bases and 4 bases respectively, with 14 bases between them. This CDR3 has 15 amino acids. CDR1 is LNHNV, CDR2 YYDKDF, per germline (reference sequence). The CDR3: CATSRPGGFGETQYF. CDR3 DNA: TGTGCCACCAGCAGACCTGGGGGGTTTGGAGAGACCCAGTACTTC.

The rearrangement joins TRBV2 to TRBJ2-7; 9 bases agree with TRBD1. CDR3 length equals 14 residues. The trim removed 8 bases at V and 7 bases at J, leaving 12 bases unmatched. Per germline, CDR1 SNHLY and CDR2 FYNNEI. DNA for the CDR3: TGTGCCAGCGGCCGTGGGACAGGGCTTGGGGAGCAGTACTTC. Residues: CASGRGTGLGEQYF. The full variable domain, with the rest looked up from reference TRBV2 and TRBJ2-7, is EPEVTQTPSHQVTQMGQEVILRCVPISNHLYFYWYRQILGQKVEFLVSFYNNEISEKSEIFDDQFSVERPDGSNFTLKIRSTKLEDSAMYFCASGRGTGLGEQYFGPGTRLTVT.

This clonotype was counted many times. CDR3 DNA sequence: TGTGCCAGTAGTATCGCCCAGAACACCGGGGAGCTGTTTTTT. Encoded protein: CASSIAQNTGELFF. The J gene is TRBJ2-2, the V gene TRBV19; D is unclear. CDR1 and CDR2 (germline): LNHDA, SQIVND (reference sequence). V dropped 3 bases and J dropped 1 base, with 6 bases sitting between them. There are 14 residues in the CDR3.

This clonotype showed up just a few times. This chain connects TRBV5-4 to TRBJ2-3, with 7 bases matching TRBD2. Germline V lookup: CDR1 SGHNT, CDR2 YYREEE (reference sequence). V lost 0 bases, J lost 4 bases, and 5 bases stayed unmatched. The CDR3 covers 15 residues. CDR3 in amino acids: CASSLGAGAADTQYF. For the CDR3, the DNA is TGTGCCAGCAGCTTGGGGGCGGGAGCGGCAGATACGCAGTATTTT.

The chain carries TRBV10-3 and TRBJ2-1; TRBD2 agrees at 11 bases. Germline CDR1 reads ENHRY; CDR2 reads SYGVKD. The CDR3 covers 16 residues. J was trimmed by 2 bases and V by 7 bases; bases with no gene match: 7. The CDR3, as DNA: TGTGCCATCACCCATGGGACTAGCGGAACCTACAATGAGCAGTTCTTC. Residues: CAITHGTSGTYNEQFF.